The clone carrying this T cell receptor beta chain was observed many times. The antigen is not known. TCRdb processed the RACE reads anew with MiXCR; each CDR3 protein has one entry. This sample yields under 75,000 distinct CDR3 sequences, of which approximately 10% are seen a single time; approximately 1.5% belongs to the top ten. This sample was taken from a study of human T cells and chemical hapten exposure. Study-wide context: For the roughly 24-week duration of the study, patients were given weekly doses of diphenylcyclopropenone on the scalp. Regarding the study as a whole: Every donor had alopecia, and their immune response may therefore differ from healthy people's. There was no change with DPC sensitization in TCRs above 1 in 1000 frequency.

This CDR3 contains 14 residues. Trimming at V came to 5 bases and at J to 6 bases, leaving 4 bases not matched to a gene. Germline V lookup: CDR1 SGHTA, CDR2 FQGNSA. This sample's time point: patch test 3, about 24 weeks after DPC sensitization. The treatment denotes: therapeutic diphenylcyclopropenone sensitization with weekly scalp DPC. Extraction of total RNA was performed on unfractionated whole blood. V is TRBV7-2 and J is TRBJ1-4; 9 nucleotides line up with TRBD1. The source is a woman aged 50 to 65 with alopecia areata. Some clones in this sample may be carry-over from other donors' samples. Here the sequenced sample was whole blood, taken in connection with sensitization to the hapten diphenylcyclopropenone (DPC). CDR3 region: CASSTGGADEKLFF. For the CDR3, the DNA is TGTGCCAGCAGCACAGGGGGCGCGGATGAAAAACTGTTTTTT.